This T cell receptor beta chain came from a study of cytomegalovirus exposure and HLA in healthy donors. About the research overall: HLA-typed donors were the source of about 85 million unique TCRs, which an early data release held. There were some 410 genotyped donors. Of these, 75% to 90% fell in the genetic ancestry cluster associated with self-reported Caucasian donors.

The PCR was carried out with 60 Vbeta primers and 13 Jbeta primers. Libraries were prepared by immunoSEQ multiplex PCR; TCRdb keeps only in-frame clonotypes and omits some of them. The data hold 200,000 or so clones, with more than 75% observed a single time. Germline V gene data show CDR1 as SGHDN and CDR2 as FVKESK. The length of the CDR3 is 17 residues. Trimming shortened V by 3 bases and J by 6 bases, and 20 bases separated the two germline ends. Study-wide points: Donors belonging to an Asian-associated ancestry cluster reportedly showed fewer N-insertions in productive TCRs than the roughly 700-donor mean, according to what a later analysis found. It was 164 TCR beta chains that were listed as cytomegalovirus-associated.

This clone has a single count. What it binds is not known. The genes are TRBV14 and TRBJ2-2; TRBD1 is a possible D gene (6 bases). The TCR comes from a male donor in good health and CMV-seronegative. Material for sequencing was PBMCs. The CDR3 region is CASSHRQAVGLSGELFF. The CDR3 DNA sequence: TGTGCCAGCAGCCACCGACAGGCAGTTGGGTTGTCCGGGGAGCTGTTTTTT.